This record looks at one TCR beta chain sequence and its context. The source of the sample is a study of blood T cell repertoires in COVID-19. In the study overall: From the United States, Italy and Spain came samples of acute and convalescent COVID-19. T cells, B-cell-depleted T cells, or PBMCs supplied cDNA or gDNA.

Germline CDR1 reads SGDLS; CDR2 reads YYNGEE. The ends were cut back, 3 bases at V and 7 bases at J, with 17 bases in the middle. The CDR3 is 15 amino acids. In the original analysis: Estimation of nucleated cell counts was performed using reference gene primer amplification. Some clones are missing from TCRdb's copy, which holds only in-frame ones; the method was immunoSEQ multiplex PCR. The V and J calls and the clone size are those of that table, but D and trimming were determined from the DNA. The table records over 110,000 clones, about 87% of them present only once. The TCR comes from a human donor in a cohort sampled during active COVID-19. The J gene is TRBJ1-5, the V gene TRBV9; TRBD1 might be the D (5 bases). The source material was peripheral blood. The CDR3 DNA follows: TGTGCCAGCAGCGCTGGGGCCACGGGCCCACAGCCCCAGCATTTT. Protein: CASSAGATGPQPQHF.